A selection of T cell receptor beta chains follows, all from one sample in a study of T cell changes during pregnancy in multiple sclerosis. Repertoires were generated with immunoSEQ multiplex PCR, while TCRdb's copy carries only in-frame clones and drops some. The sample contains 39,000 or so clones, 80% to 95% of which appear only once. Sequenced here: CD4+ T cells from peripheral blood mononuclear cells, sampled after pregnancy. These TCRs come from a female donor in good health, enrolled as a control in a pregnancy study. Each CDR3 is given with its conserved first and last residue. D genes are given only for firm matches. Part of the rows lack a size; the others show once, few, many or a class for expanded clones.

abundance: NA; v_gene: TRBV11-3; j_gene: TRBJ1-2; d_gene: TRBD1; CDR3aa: CASSSTGGAWDGYTF; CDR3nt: TGTGCCAGCAGCTCCACAGGGGGCGCGTGGGATGGCTACACCTTC
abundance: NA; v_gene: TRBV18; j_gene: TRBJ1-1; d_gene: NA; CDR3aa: CASSPGGTRTVTEAFF; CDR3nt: TGTGCCAGCTCACCCGGAGGGACGAGGACGGTGACTGAAGCTTTCTTT
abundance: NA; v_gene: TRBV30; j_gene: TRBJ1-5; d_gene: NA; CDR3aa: CAWGEDSNQPQHF; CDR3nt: TGTGCCTGGGGAGAAGATAGCAATCAGCCCCAGCATTTT
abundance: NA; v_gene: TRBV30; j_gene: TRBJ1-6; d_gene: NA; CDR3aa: CAWSVLGGNSPLHF; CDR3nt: TGTGCCTGGAGTGTACTAGGAGGGAATTCACCCCTCCACTTT
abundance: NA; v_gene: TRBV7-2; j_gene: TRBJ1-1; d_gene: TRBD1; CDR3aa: CASTLGQGGTEAFF; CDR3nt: TGTGCCAGCACCCTCGGACAGGGGGGGACTGAAGCTTTCTTT
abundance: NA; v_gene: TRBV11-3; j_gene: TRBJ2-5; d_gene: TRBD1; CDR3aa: CASSLRGPQETQYF; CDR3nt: TGTGCCAGCAGCTTAAGGGGGCCGCAAGAGACCCAGTACTTC
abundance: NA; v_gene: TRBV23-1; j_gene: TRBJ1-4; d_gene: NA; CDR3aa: CASSLAVGRRKKLFF; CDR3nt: TGCGCCAGCAGTCTGGCTGTGGGGCGTCGGAAAAAACTGTTTTTT
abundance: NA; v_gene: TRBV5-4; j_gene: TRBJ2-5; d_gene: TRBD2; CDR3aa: CASSLAPSGKKETQYF; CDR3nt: TGTGCCAGCAGCTTGGCGCCTAGCGGGAAGAAAGAGACCCAGTACTTC
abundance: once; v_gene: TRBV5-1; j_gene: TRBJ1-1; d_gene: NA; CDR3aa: CASISASNEAFF; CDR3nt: TGCGCCAGCATAAGTGCGAGTAATGAAGCTTTCTTT
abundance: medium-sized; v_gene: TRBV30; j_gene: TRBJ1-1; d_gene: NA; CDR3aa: CAWSVRDEAFF; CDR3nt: TGTGCCTGGAGTGTACGGGATGAAGCTTTCTTT
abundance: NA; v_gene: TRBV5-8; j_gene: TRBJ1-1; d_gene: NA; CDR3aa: CASSPIRRRTEAFF; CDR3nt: TGTGCCAGCAGCCCCATAAGGAGGAGAACTGAAGCTTTCTTT
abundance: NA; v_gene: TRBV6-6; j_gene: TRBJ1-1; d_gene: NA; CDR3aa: CASSPIRGNTEAFF; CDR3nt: TGTGCCAGCAGTCCTATCAGGGGAAACACTGAAGCTTTCTTT
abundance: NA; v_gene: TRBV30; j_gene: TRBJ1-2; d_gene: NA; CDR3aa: CAWSNSGLDGYTF; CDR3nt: TGTGCCTGGAGTAATTCAGGACTAGATGGCTACACCTTC
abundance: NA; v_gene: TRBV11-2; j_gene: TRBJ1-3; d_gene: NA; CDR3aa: CASSSRAGFDLTIYF; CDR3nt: TGTGCCAGCAGCTCTCGCGCGGGGTTCGATTTAACCATATATTTT
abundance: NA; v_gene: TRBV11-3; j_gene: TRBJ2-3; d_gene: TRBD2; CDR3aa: CASSLDRPSGGVSTDTQYF; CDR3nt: TGTGCCAGCAGCTTAGATCGGCCTAGCGGGGGGGTGAGCACAGATACGCAGTATTTT
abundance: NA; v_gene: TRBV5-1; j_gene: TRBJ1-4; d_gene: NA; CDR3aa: CASSRETNEKLFF; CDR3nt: TGCGCCAGCAGCCGAGAAACTAATGAAAAACTGTTTTTT
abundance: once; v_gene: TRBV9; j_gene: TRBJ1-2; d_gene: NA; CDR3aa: CASSMGGREGYGYTF; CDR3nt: TGTGCCAGCAGCATGGGAGGCAGGGAGGGCTATGGCTACACCTTC
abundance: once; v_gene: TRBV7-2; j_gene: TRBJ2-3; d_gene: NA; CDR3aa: CASSLVGTRRPPDTQYF; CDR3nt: TGTGCCAGCAGCTTAGTCGGGACTCGCCGCCCGCCAGATACGCAGTATTTT
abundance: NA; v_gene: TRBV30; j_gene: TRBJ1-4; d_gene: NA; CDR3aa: CAWSVPELTNEKLFF; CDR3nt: TGTGCCTGGAGTGTACCTGAGTTGACTAATGAAAAACTGTTTTTT
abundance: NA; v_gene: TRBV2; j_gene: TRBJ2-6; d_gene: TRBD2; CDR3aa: CASSGTSDLHSGANVLTF; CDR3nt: TGTGCCAGCAGCGGGACTAGCGATCTCCACTCTGGGGCCAACGTCCTGACTTTC
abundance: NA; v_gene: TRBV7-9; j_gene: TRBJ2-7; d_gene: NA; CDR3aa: CASSLSSEQYF; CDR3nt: TGTGCCAGCAGCCTTAGTAGTGAGCAGTACTTC
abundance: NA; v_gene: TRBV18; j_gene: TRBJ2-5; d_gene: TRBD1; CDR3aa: CASSLGQIQETQYF; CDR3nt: TGTGCCAGCTCACTGGGACAGATCCAAGAGACCCAGTACTTC
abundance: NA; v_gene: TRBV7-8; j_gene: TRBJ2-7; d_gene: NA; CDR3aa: CASSPGDIVYEQYF; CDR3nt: TGTGCCAGCAGCCCAGGGGATATCGTTTACGAGCAGTACTTC
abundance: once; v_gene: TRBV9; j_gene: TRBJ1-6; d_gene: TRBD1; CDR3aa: CASSEVEGGRGYSPLHF; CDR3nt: TGTGCCAGCAGCGAGGTAGAAGGGGGCAGAGGTTATTCACCCCTCCACTTT
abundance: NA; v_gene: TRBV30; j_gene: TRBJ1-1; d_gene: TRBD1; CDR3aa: CAWSGGQGSTEAFF; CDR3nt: TGTGCCTGGAGCGGGGGACAGGGAAGCACTGAAGCTTTCTTT
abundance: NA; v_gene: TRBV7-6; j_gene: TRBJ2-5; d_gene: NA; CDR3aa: CASSPKETQYF; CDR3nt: TGTGCCAGCAGCCCCAAAGAGACCCAGTACTTC
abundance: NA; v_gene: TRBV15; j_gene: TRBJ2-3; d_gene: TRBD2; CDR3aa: CATSRDSAGVLNTQYF; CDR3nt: TGTGCCACCAGCAGAGATAGCGCGGGAGTCTTGAATACGCAGTATTTT
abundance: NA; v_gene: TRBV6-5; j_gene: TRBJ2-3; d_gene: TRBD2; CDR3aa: CASSPRSGRADTQYF; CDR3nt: TGTGCCAGCAGCCCGCGTAGCGGGAGGGCAGATACGCAGTATTTT
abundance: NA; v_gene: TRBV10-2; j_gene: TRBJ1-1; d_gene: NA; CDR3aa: CASLRGGADEAFF; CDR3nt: TGCGCCAGCCTAAGGGGGGGGGCCGATGAAGCTTTCTTT
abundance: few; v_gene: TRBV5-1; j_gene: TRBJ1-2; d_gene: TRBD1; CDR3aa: CASSLRDSYGYTF; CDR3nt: TGCGCCAGCAGCTTGAGGGACAGCTATGGCTACACCTTC
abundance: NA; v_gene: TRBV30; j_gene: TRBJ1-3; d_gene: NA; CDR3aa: CACQGPSSGNTIYF; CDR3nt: TGTGCCTGTCAGGGCCCTAGCTCTGGAAACACCATATATTTT
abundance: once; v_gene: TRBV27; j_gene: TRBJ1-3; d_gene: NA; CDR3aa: CASSLTVSGNTIYF; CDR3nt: TGTGCCAGCAGTCTGACAGTCTCTGGAAACACCATATATTTT
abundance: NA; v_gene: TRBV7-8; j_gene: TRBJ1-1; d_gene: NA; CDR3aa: CASSQVSGEAFF; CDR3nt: TGTGCCAGCAGCCAAGTCTCGGGTGAAGCTTTCTTT
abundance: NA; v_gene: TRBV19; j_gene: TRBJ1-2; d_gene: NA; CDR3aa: CASSPRETYGYTF; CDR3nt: TGTGCCAGTAGTCCCCGGGAGACCTATGGCTACACCTTC
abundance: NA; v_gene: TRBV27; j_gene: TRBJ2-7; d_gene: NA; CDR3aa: CASQEGRIGYEQYF; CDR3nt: TGTGCCAGCCAGGAGGGGAGAATTGGCTACGAGCAGTACTTC
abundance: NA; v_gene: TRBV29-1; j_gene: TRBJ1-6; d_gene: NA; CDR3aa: CSVGDLYNSPLHF; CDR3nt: TGCAGCGTTGGGGACTTATACAATTCACCCCTCCACTTT
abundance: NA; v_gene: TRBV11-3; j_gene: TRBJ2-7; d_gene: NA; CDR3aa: CASSLAQWSQGPSYEQYF; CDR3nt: TGTGCCAGCAGCTTAGCTCAATGGTCACAGGGTCCATCCTACGAGCAGTACTTC
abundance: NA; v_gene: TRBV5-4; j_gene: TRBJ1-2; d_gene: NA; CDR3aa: CASSLPGGSYGYTF; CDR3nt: TGTGCCAGCAGCTTGCCAGGTGGGTCCTATGGCTACACCTTC
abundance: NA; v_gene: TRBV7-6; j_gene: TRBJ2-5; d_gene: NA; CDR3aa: CASSLLAQETQYF; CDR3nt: TGTGCCAGCAGCTTACTAGCCCAAGAGACCCAGTACTTC
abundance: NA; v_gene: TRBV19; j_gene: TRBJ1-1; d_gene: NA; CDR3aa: CATRYSFMNTEAFF; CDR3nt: TGTGCCACCCGTTACAGCTTCATGAACACTGAAGCTTTCTTT
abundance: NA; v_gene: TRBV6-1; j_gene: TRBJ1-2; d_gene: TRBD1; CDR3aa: CASSEQGGPYGYTF; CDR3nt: TGTGCCAGCAGTGAACAGGGGGGTCCCTATGGCTACACCTTC
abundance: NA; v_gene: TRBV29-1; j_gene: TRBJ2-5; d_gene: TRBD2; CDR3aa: CSVDAGGQETQYF; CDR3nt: TGCAGCGTTGACGCGGGAGGTCAGGAGACCCAGTACTTC
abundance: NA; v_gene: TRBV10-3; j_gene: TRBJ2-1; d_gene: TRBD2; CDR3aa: CAISESASGAGSGEQFF; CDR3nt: TGTGCCATCAGTGAGTCGGCTAGCGGGGCCGGTTCTGGTGAGCAGTTCTTC
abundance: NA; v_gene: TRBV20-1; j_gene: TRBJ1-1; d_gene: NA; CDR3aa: CSARLTEAFF; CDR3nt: TGCAGTGCGCGTTTAACTGAAGCTTTCTTT
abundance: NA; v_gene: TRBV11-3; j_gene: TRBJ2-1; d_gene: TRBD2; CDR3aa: CASSSTRTSLSYNEQFF; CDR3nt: TGTGCCAGCAGCTCAACCAGGACTAGCCTGTCCTACAATGAGCAGTTCTTC
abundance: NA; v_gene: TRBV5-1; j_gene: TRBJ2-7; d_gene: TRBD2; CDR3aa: CASSPGLAGASYEQYF; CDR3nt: TGCGCCAGCAGCCCGGGACTAGCGGGAGCATCCTACGAGCAGTACTTC
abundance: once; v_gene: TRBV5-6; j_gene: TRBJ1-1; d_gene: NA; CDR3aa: CASSLSGIGTEAFF; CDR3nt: TGTGCCAGCAGCTTGTCGGGGATTGGCACTGAAGCTTTCTTT
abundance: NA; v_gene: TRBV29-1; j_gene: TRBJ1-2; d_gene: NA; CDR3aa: CSVEQGTGGYTF; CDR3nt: TGCAGCGTTGAACAGGGGACGGGCGGCTACACCTTC
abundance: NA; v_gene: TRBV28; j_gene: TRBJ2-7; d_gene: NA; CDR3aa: CASSTPGDHYEQYF; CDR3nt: TGTGCCAGCAGTACCCCAGGGGACCACTACGAGCAGTACTTC
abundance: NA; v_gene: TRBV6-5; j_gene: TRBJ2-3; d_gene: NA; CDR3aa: CATSGGGSTDTQYF; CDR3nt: TGTGCCACCAGCGGCGGGGGCAGCACAGATACGCAGTATTTT
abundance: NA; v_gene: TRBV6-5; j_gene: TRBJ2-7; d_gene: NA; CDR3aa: CASSSSGVYEQYF; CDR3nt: TGTGCCAGCAGTTCAAGCGGAGTCTACGAGCAGTACTTC
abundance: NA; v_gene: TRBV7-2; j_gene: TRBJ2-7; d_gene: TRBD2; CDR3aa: CASSEAGIKPYEQYF; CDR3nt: TGTGCCAGCAGCGAAGCGGGGATCAAGCCCTACGAGCAGTACTTC
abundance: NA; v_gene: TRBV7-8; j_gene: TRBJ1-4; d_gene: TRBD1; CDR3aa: CASSFIQGLFANEKLFF; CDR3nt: TGTGCCAGCAGCTTCATACAGGGGTTATTTGCTAATGAAAAACTGTTTTTT
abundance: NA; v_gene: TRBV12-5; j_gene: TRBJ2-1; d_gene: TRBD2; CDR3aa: CASGLATSGRLSYNEQFF; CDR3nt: TGTGCTAGTGGTTTGGCAACTAGCGGGAGGCTCTCCTACAATGAGCAGTTCTTC